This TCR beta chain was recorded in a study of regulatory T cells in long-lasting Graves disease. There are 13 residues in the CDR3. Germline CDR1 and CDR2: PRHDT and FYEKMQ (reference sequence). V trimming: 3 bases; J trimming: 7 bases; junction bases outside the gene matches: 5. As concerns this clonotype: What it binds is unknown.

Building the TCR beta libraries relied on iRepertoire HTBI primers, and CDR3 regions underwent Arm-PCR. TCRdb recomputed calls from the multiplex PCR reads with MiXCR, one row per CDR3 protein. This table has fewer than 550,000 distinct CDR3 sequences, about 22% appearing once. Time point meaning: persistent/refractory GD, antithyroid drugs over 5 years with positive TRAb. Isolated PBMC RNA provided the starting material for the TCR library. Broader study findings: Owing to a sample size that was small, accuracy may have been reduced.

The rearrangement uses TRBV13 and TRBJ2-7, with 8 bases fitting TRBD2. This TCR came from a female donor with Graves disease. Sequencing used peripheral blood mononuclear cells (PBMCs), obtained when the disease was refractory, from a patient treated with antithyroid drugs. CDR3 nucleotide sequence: TGTGCCAGCAGCTTGAGCGGGAGTGGGGAGCAGTACTTC. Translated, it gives CASSLSGSGEQYF.